The 32 T cell receptor beta chains in this list originate from one sample, sequenced in a study of blood T cell repertoires in COVID-19. Assay used: immunoSEQ multiplex PCR; TCRdb lists only in-frame clones, some missing. This sample carries approximately 93,000 clones, roughly 88% of them seen once, and the ten largest clones take approximately 2%. Sequenced input: peripheral blood. The receptors were gathered from a man in his forties or fifties with COVID-19, enrolled during active disease.

The rearrangement joins TRBV6-5 to TRBJ1-2; a weak D match, TRBD1 (5 bases). The V end lost 5 bases, the J end lost 6 bases, and 13 bases lay between the germline ends. There are 13 residues in the CDR3. CDR1 and CDR2 (germline): MNHEY, SVGAGI. The CDR3 sequence is CASSPQGSHGYTF. CDR3 nucleotides: TGTGCCAGCAGTCCTCAGGGTTCGCATGGCTACACCTTC.

The chain has TRBV7-9 and TRBJ2-3, with TRBD1 as a possible D gene (5 bases). Germline CDR1 SEHNR, CDR2 FQNEAQ (reference sequence). The CDR3 has 14 amino acids. The ends were cut back, 7 bases at V and 0 bases at J, with 11 bases in the middle. CDR3 sequence (DNA): TGTGCCAGCACATCCAAGGGGAGCACAGATACGCAGTATTTT. Amino acid sequence: CASTSKGSTDTQYF.

Here the CDR3 DNA reads TGTGCCAGCAGTGTAGTGGGACAGGGGCCCCTCAATGAGCAGTTCTTC. It specifies CASSVVGQGPLNEQFF. The chain joins TRBV2 to TRBJ2-1, with 10 nucleotides matching TRBD1. This CDR3 contains 16 residues. The V gene's germline CDR1 is SNHLY and CDR2 FYNNEI. Trimming removed 4 bases from V and 6 bases from J; junction bases left unmatched: 9. The full variable domain, with the rest looked up from reference TRBV2 and TRBJ2-1, is EPEVTQTPSHQVTQMGQEVILRCVPISNHLYFYWYRQILGQKVEFLVSFYNNEISEKSEIFDDQFSVERPDGSNFTLKIRSTKLEDSAMYFCASSVVGQGPLNEQFFGPGTRLTVL.

The rearrangement links TRBV18 to TRBJ1-5, with TRBD1 matching 9 bases. CDR3 length: 16 amino acids. The V gene's germline CDR1 is KGHSH and CDR2 LQKENI. The ends lost 3 bases at V and 0 bases at J; junction bases unmatched: 3. CDR3 sequence: CASSPGTGHSNQPQHF. The DNA for the CDR3 is TGTGCCAGCTCACCCGGGACAGGGCATAGCAATCAGCCCCAGCATTTT.

This clone was detected only a few times. The chain employs TRBV23-1 and TRBJ2-3, with 11 bases aligning to TRBD2. TRBV23-1 is an open reading frame whose function is uncertain. The CDR3 covers 17 residues. The V and J ends lost 1 base and 1 base, in that order; junction bases with no gene match: 4. CDR3: CASSQYSGGVCTDTQYF. The CDR3, as DNA: TGCGCCAGCAGTCAATATAGCGGGGGGGTGTGCACAGATACGCAGTATTTT.

This chain joins TRBV6-5 and TRBJ1-6; 8 bases fit TRBD1. Germline-derived CDR1 and CDR2 are MNHEY and SVGAGI. The CDR3 length is 14 residues. V was clipped by 5 bases and J by 7 bases; unmatched bases: 4. The chain's CDR3 is CASSTRDRNSPLHF. The CDR3 region has the DNA TGTGCCAGCAGTACCCGGGACAGGAATTCACCCCTCCACTTT.

The CDR3 bases are TGTGCCAGCAGTTTGACGAGACAGTGGGGCTATGGCTACACCTTC. Amino acid sequence: CASSLTRQWGYGYTF. V usage is TRBV28 and J usage is TRBJ1-2; D perhaps matches TRBD1 (5 bases). Trimming stripped 3 bases from V and 4 bases from J, with 15 bases between. Germline V gene lookup returns CDR1 MDHEN and CDR2 SYDVKM. The CDR3 is 15 residues long.

The chain couples TRBV28 to TRBJ1-1, with D hard to call. V was pared by 5 bases and J by 1 base, with 5 bases between. CDR1 is MDHEN and CDR2 is SYDVKM in the germline V gene. This CDR3 spans 12 amino acids. As DNA, the CDR3 is TGTGCCAGCAGTCCGGGGAACACTGAAGCTTTCTTT. It codes for CASSPGNTEAFF.

The V call is TRBV7-3, the J call TRBJ1-6; maybe TRBD1 (6 bases). Per the germline V gene, CDR1 is SGHTA and CDR2 is FQGTGA. Trimming removed 1 base from V and 5 bases from J, with 12 bases in between. This CDR3 has 16 amino acids. The CDR3 sequence: CASSLRSQGNNSPLHF. Here the CDR3 DNA reads TGTGCCAGCAGCTTAAGGTCTCAGGGGAATAATTCACCCCTCCACTTT.

The chain employs TRBV7-2 and TRBJ2-3; 11 nucleotides agree with TRBD2. There are 18 residues in the CDR3. Trimming at V came to 5 bases and at J to 5 bases, leaving 15 bases not matched to a gene. Per germline, CDR1 SGHTA and CDR2 FQGNSA. In nucleotides, the CDR3 is TGTGCCAGCAGCCCCCGTGTGATAGCGGGGGGGCGTGTAGATACGCAGTATTTT. This sequence encodes CASSPRVIAGGRVDTQYF.

The chain carries TRBV27 and TRBJ1-6; D unclear. V lost 6 bases to trimming and J lost 8 bases, with 11 bases between them. CDR1 and CDR2 from the germline V gene are MNHEY and SMNVEV (reference sequence). This CDR3 region has 13 residues. CDR3 residues: CASSRVRDSPLHF. The CDR3 region has the DNA TGTGCCAGCAGCCGGGTCAGAGATTCACCCCTCCACTTT.

The V gene is TRBV5-6, the J gene TRBJ2-2, with TRBD1 identical over 11 bases. Germline CDR1 reads SGHDT; CDR2 reads YYEEEE. This CDR3 spans 16 amino acids. The V and J ends lost 2 bases and 6 bases, in that order; junction bases with no gene match: 6. This CDR3 reads CASSFIGQGAAGELFF. CDR3 nucleotides: TGTGCCAGCAGCTTTATTGGACAGGGGGCGGCCGGGGAGCTGTTTTTT.

This sequence joins TRBV19 and TRBJ1-1; the D gene is possibly TRBD1 (6 bases). Trimming pared 9 bases from V and 2 bases from J, leaving 19 bases between. The germline CDR1 and CDR2 sequences are LNHDA and SQIVND (reference sequence). The CDR3 runs to 15 residues. CDR3: CASVNGGGYNTEAFF. The DNA of the CDR3 is TGTGCCAGCGTTAATGGGGGCGGGTACAACACTGAAGCTTTCTTT.

The genes are TRBV7-9 and TRBJ1-4; TRBD1 is a possible D gene (5 bases). This CDR3 comprises 15 residues. V lost 1 base and J lost 8, with 14 bases in between. CDR1 and CDR2 (germline): SEHNR, FQNEAQ (reference sequence). This CDR3 reads CASSLGSSDNEKLFF. For the CDR3, the DNA is TGTGCCAGCAGCTTAGGGTCATCGGACAACGAAAAACTGTTTTTT. The full variable domain, completed using reference TRBV7-9 and TRBJ1-4, is DTGVSQNPRHKITKRGQNVTFRCDPISEHNRLYWYRQTLGQGPEFLTYFQNEAQLEKSRLLSDRFSAERPKGSFSTLEIQRTEQGDSAMYLCASSLGSSDNEKLFFGSGTQLSVL.

This chain connects TRBV5-6 to TRBJ1-3; the D is unclear. Germline values: CDR1 SGHDT, CDR2 YYEEEE. V lost 4 bases to trimming and J lost 1 base, with 18 bases between them. CDR3 length equals 17 residues. The CDR3 DNA reads as TGTGCCAGCAGCCCCCCCCCTACCCGGGTTTCTGGAAACACCATATATTTT. Translated: CASSPPPTRVSGNTIYF. The entire variable domain, with the rest obtained from reference TRBV5-6 and TRBJ1-3, is as follows: DAGVTQSPTHLIKTRGQQVTLRCSPKSGHDTVSWYQQALGQGPQFIFQYYEEEERQRGNFPDRFSGHQFPNYSSELNVNALLLGDSALYLCASSPPPTRVSGNTIYFGEGSWLTVV.

The CDR3 nucleotides read TGTGCCAGCAGCGGCGGGGTGAAGGAACGCTATGGCTACACCTTC. Residues: CASSGGVKERYGYTF. J is TRBJ1-2 and V is TRBV7-6; D is unresolved. CDR1 and CDR2 from the germline V gene are SGHVS and FNYEAQ. The V and J ends lost 5 bases and 4 bases respectively, with 17 bases between them. This CDR3 spans 15 amino acids.

The genes are TRBV4-3 and TRBJ1-2, with D possibly matching TRBD1 (5 bases). The CDR3 length is 15 residues. Looked up from germline, CDR1 is LGHNA and CDR2 is YSLEER. Trimming cost V 0 bases and J 6 bases, with 14 bases left between them. CDR3 bases: TGCGCCAGCAGCCAAGACCAAGGGTGGGGCAATGGCTACACCTTC. This sequence encodes CASSQDQGWGNGYTF.

CDR3 DNA: TGTGCCAGCAGCCCCGGTAGCACAGATACGCAGTATTTT. Translation gives CASSPGSTDTQYF. This rearrangement joins TRBV7-9 to TRBJ2-3; no clear D gene. The CDR3 consists of 13 residues. Trimming left V 5 bases short and J 0 bases short, with 6 bases between. Germline loops: CDR1 SEHNR, CDR2 FQNEAQ (reference sequence).

This chain uses TRBV27 with TRBJ2-1, with a possible D match to TRBD2 (8 bases). The CDR3 contains 15 residues. V lost 5 bases and J lost 10, with 21 bases in between. CDR1 MNHEY and CDR2 SMNVEV come from the germline V gene (reference sequence). CDR3 region: CASSREGAGGQEQFF. Written as DNA, the CDR3 is TGTGCCAGCAGTAGGGAGGGGGCGGGGGGACAAGAGCAGTTCTTC.

The chain carries TRBV7-2 and TRBJ2-1; D perhaps matches TRBD2 (5 bases). The CDR3 is made up of 15 amino acids. From germline, CDR1 is SGHTA and CDR2 FQGNSA. Deletions cut 0 bases from V and 0 bases from J, with 6 bases between. The CDR3 here is CASSLAGVSYNEQFF. The CDR3 coding sequence is TGTGCCAGCAGCTTAGCCGGGGTCTCCTACAATGAGCAGTTCTTC.

Worth noting for this clone: The sample carries other DNA sequences with the same CDR3. The J gene is TRBJ1-5, the V gene TRBV5-1; 7 bases agree with TRBD1. J was trimmed by 3 bases and V by 5 bases; bases with no gene match: 5. CDR3 length: 14 residues. Germline V gene data show CDR1 as SGHRS and CDR2 as YFSETQ. CDR3 amino acids: CASSFGTDNQPQHF. DNA of the CDR3: TGCGCCAGCAGTTTCGGGACAGACAATCAGCCCCAGCATTTT. Variable domain in full (rest from reference TRBV5-1 and TRBJ1-5): KAGVTQTPRYLIKTRGQQVTLSCSPISGHRSVSWYQQTPGQGLQFLFEYFSETQRNKGNFPGRFSGRQFSNSRSEMNVSTLELGDSALYLCASSFGTDNQPQHFGDGTRLSIL.

The chain combines TRBV27 with TRBJ1-4, with TRBD1 as a possible D gene (5 bases). The CDR3 runs 14 residues. Trimming left V 6 bases short and J 6 bases short, with 14 bases between. Germline V CDR1 and CDR2: MNHEY, SMNVEV (reference sequence). The DNA of the CDR3 is TGTGCCAGCAGATTCCTGGGGGGGGATGAAAAACTGTTTTTT. Translated: CASRFLGGDEKLFF.

CDR3 nucleotide sequence: TGCGCCAGCAGCCGAATACAGGGGGATAACTATGGCTACACCTTC. Translated: CASSRIQGDNYGYTF. The chain couples TRBV4-3 to TRBJ1-2, with TRBD1 identical over 8 bases. CDR1 is LGHNA, CDR2 YSLEER, per germline. This CDR3 region has 15 residues. J lost 1 base, V lost 4 bases, and 5 bases had no gene match.

The chain is built from TRBV6-5 and TRBJ1-5; the D gene is possibly TRBD1 (5 bases). CDR1 and CDR2 (germline): MNHEY, SVGAGI. The CDR3 is made up of 13 amino acids. V gave up 8 bases and J gave up 0 bases, with 8 bases separating them. CDR3 amino acids: CASRQNSNQPQHF. DNA of the CDR3: TGTGCCAGCCGACAGAATAGCAATCAGCCCCAGCATTTT.

The chain uses TRBV10-3 and TRBJ2-7; D gene unclear. Trimming removed 4 bases from V and 6 bases from J, with 16 bases in between. CDR1 is ENHRY, CDR2 SYGVKD, per germline. This CDR3 has 14 amino acids. Here the CDR3 reads CAISATVKSREQYF. The DNA for the CDR3 is TGTGCCATCAGTGCCACAGTGAAGAGTCGCGAGCAGTACTTC.

The chain employs TRBV19 and TRBJ2-1; D possibly corresponds to TRBD1 (6 bases). V shed 6 bases and J shed 6 bases, with 18 bases lying between them. The CDR3 is 15 residues long. Germline V gives CDR1 LNHDA, CDR2 SQIVND (reference sequence). Here the CDR3 DNA reads TGTGCCAGTAGCCTACAGGGTCCTTTTGTCAATGAGCAGTTCTTC. Encoded protein: CASSLQGPFVNEQFF.

The CDR3 coding sequence is TGTGCCAGCAGCTTAGGACAGGGCGTCTACAATGAGCAGTTCTTC. Amino acids: CASSLGQGVYNEQFF. V gene TRBV7-9 combines with J gene TRBJ2-1; 7 bases fit TRBD1. The CDR3 loop spans 15 amino acids. The ends lost 1 base at V and 3 bases at J; junction bases unmatched: 3. The germline gives CDR1 SEHNR, CDR2 FQNEAQ (reference sequence).

The chain combines TRBV7-2 with TRBJ1-2; the D is unclear. With 5 bases removed from V and 0 bases from J, the gap between germline ends came to 10 bases. This CDR3 region has 14 residues. The V gene's germline CDR1 is SGHTA and CDR2 FQGNSA. CDR3 in DNA: TGTGCCAGCAGCCCTAGTGTAACTAACTATGGCTACACCTTC. Its protein is CASSPSVTNYGYTF.

The CDR3 DNA sequence: TGCACCAGCAGCACACAGGCATACACTGAAGCTTTCTTT. As protein: CTSSTQAYTEAFF. The gene calls are TRBV1 and TRBJ1-1; the DNA was not compared with TRBD1, the D call given in the table. TRBV1 is marked as a pseudogene. The CDR3 is made up of 13 amino acids.

The chain couples TRBV6-5 to TRBJ1-6; 9 bases agree with TRBD1. Per germline, CDR1 MNHEY and CDR2 SVGAGI. Trimming took 2 bases from V and 10 from J; bases not matched to a gene: 3. CDR3 length: 14 amino acids. The CDR3, as DNA: TGTGCCAGCAGTTACAGGACAGGGGTATCACCCCTCCACTTT. It specifies CASSYRTGVSPLHF.

The CDR3 nucleotides are TGTGCCAGCAGCGCCGGACCCGGGAGGGAAAAACTGTTTTTT. Translating it yields CASSAGPGREKLFF. The V call is TRBV9, the J call TRBJ1-4; no firm D call. This CDR3 contains 14 residues. Trimming pared 3 bases from V and 8 bases from J, leaving 14 bases between. In germline, CDR1 is SGDLS, CDR2 YYNGEE. The complete variable domain, with remaining parts taken from reference TRBV9 and TRBJ1-4, reads DSGVTQTPKHLITATGQRVTLRCSPRSGDLSVYWYQQSLDQGLQFLIQYYNGEERAKGNILERFSAQQFPDLHSELNLSSLELGDSALYFCASSAGPGREKLFFGSGTQLSVL.

On this clone: This sample also contains other DNA sequences that code for the same CDR3. The chain has TRBV28 and TRBJ1-2; TRBD1 matches 7 bases. Per the germline V gene, CDR1 is MDHEN and CDR2 is SYDVKM. After removal of 3 bases from V and 2 bases from J, the junction contained 0 bases not matched to a gene. This CDR3 region has 13 residues. The CDR3 sequence is CASSLGQNYGYTF. The CDR3 DNA reads TGTGCCAGCAGTTTGGGACAGAACTATGGCTACACCTTC.